The sequence of this T cell receptor beta chain was determined in a study of Graves' ophthalmopathy and Graves' hyperthyroidism. The CDR3 spans 14 residues. V lost 6 bases and J 5 bases, leaving 16 bases between the germline ends. Many counts were recorded for this clonotype. Amplification targeted the TCR beta CDR3 regions, with RNA transcripts as the source material. An initial RT-PCR round employing HTBI primers preceded a second-round multiplex PCR. TCRdb analysed the multiplex PCR reads with MiXCR anew, one entry per CDR3 protein. The sample contains hundreds of thousands of distinct CDR3 sequences, roughly 39% of which appear only once.

Sequencing input: peripheral blood. This receptor was taken from an adult man with Graves' ophthalmopathy. This chain links TRBV12-3 or TRBV12-4 with TRBJ2-5; D may be TRBD1 or TRBD2 (5 bases each). CDR3 coding DNA: TGTGCCAGCAGATCCGGTGATGAGGGGGAGACCCAGTACTTC. Its protein product is CASRSGDEGETQYF.